These 21 T cell receptor beta chains were all obtained from the same sample, sequenced in a study of T cell responses to AZD1222 COVID-19 vaccine. Method: immunoSEQ multiplex PCR; TCRdb's copy keeps in-frame clones and lacks some. The sample holds around 160,000 clones, 75% to 95% seen once. The source was peripheral blood, collected on day 0 of MenACWY control vaccination. The receptors originated from an adult in good health.

This chain joins TRBV27 and TRBJ2-2; D gene unclear. CDR3 length: 15 amino acids. V lost 2 bases and J 0 bases, leaving 7 bases between the germline ends. Germline loops: CDR1 MNHEY, CDR2 SMNVEV (reference sequence). CDR3 amino acids: CASSLKDPNTGELFF. DNA for the CDR3: TGTGCCAGCAGTTTAAAGGATCCGAACACCGGGGAGCTGTTTTTT.

This clone came up a few times. This chain uses TRBV27 with TRBJ2-7; 7 positions agree with TRBD1. V shed 5 bases, J shed 4 bases, and the junction held 17 bases outside the gene matches. Germline values: CDR1 MNHEY, CDR2 SMNVEV (reference sequence). The CDR3 extends over 17 amino acids. The CDR3 reads CASSPGGPTGLQYEQYF. CDR3 DNA: TGTGCCAGCAGTCCAGGCGGGCCGACAGGGCTACAATACGAGCAGTACTTC.

CDR3 sequence reads: CATSPRDRGSGANVLTF. In DNA, the CDR3 is TGTGCCACCAGCCCCCGGGACAGGGGATCTGGGGCCAACGTCCTGACTTTC. The chain combines TRBV15 with TRBJ2-6, with 10 bases aligning to TRBD1. The germline V gene encodes CDR1 LNHNV and CDR2 YYDKDF (reference sequence). This CDR3 is 17 amino acids long. With 5 bases clipped from V and 1 base from J, the junction kept 5 bases outside the gene matches.

The J gene is TRBJ1-5, the V gene TRBV24-1, with D hard to call. Per the germline V gene, CDR1 is KGHDR and CDR2 is SFDVKD. Deletions cut 4 bases from V and 0 bases from J, with 6 bases between. The CDR3 is 14 residues long. CDR3 in DNA: TGTGCCACCAGTGAGGTCTATAGCAATCAGCCCCAGCATTTT. It is translated as CATSEVYSNQPQHF.

The V call is TRBV10-2, the J call TRBJ1-4, with no clear D. The CDR3 spans 16 residues. CDR1 is WSHSY, CDR2 SAAADI, per germline. Deletions cut 3 bases from V and 0 bases from J, with 11 bases between. CDR3 in DNA: TGCGCCAGCAGTGAACACAGTACCGCAACTAATGAAAAACTGTTTTTT. Amino acids: CASSEHSTATNEKLFF.

The V and J genes are TRBV19 and TRBJ2-6; unclear D gene. Germline V CDR1 and CDR2: LNHDA, SQIVND (reference sequence). There are 16 residues in the CDR3. Trimming left V 4 bases short and J 2 bases short, with 12 bases between. This CDR3 is CASSTFPGAGANVLTF. CDR3 bases: TGTGCCAGTAGTACTTTCCCTGGGGCTGGGGCCAACGTCCTGACTTTC.

This chain uses TRBV5-1 with TRBJ2-2; perhaps TRBD1 as D (6 bases). V lost 3 bases, J lost 2 bases, and 11 bases lay in between. The CDR3 extends over 15 amino acids. Germline V gene sequence: CDR1 SGHRS, CDR2 YFSETQ. CDR3 region: CASSSQGTNTGELFF. As DNA, the CDR3 is TGCGCCAGCAGCTCACAGGGAACAAACACCGGGGAGCTGTTTTTT.

The chain couples TRBV27 to TRBJ1-6; D is unclear. CDR1 is MNHEY and CDR2 is SMNVEV in the germline V gene (reference sequence). V was trimmed by 5 bases and J by 6 bases, leaving 14 bases between them. The CDR3 extends over 15 amino acids. The CDR3 loop reads CASSPWEGRNSPLHF. In DNA, the CDR3 is TGTGCCAGCAGTCCCTGGGAAGGGCGTAATTCACCCCTCCACTTT.

The V call is TRBV4-1, the J call TRBJ1-6; the D is unclear. The V end lost 0 bases, the J end lost 0 bases, and 21 bases lay between the germline ends. The CDR3 totals 21 residues. Germline V gives CDR1 MGHRA, CDR2 YSYEKL. In nucleotides, the CDR3 is TGCGCCAGCAGCCAAGATGGTACCGGGGAATTAAGCAGCTCCTATAATTCACCCCTCCACTTT. It codes for CASSQDGTGELSSSYNSPLHF.

The rearrangement links TRBV7-9 to TRBJ1-2, with D perhaps matching TRBD1 (5 bases). Trimming removed 5 bases from V and 10 bases from J, with 17 bases in between. The CDR3 length is 13 residues. Germline-derived CDR1 and CDR2 are SEHNR and FQNEAQ (reference sequence). In nucleotides, the CDR3 is TGTGCCAGCAGCCCAACCGGGACCACCTCCTACACCTTC. Translating it yields CASSPTGTTSYTF.

The V and J genes are TRBV28 and TRBJ2-7; a weak D match, TRBD1 (6 bases). Trimming shortened V by 7 bases and J by 8 bases, and 24 bases separated the two germline ends. The CDR3 sequence is 15 residues long. Germline V gene lookup returns CDR1 MDHEN and CDR2 SYDVKM. CDR3 sequence reads: CASISSRDQGPKQYF. The CDR3 DNA follows: TGTGCCAGCATTTCGAGCCGGGACCAGGGGCCAAAGCAGTACTTC.

The chain recombines TRBV11-3 with TRBJ2-7; D ambiguous. This CDR3 has 13 amino acids. Germline CDR1 is SGHNT and CDR2 is YENEEA. V was shortened by 5 bases and J by 6 bases, with 14 bases between the two germline ends. The CDR3 DNA reads as TGTGCCAGCAGCATCATAGGTGGTTCCGAGCAGTACTTC. Translation gives CASSIIGGSEQYF.

The rearrangement joins TRBV5-1 to TRBJ2-3, with D possibly being TRBD2 (8 bases). The germline V and J ends were trimmed by 1 base and 4 bases, with 16 bases remaining between them. CDR1 and CDR2 (germline): SGHRS, YFSETQ. This CDR3 comprises 16 residues. CDR3 residues: CASSLTGQRGPDTQYF. CDR3 sequence (DNA): TGCGCCAGCAGCTTGACGGGACAGCGGGGGCCAGATACGCAGTATTTT. The full variable domain, in which reference TRBV5-1 and TRBJ2-3 provide the parts outside the CDR3, is KAGVTQTPRYLIKTRGQQVTLSCSPISGHRSVSWYQQTPGQGLQFLFEYFSETQRNKGNFPGRFSGRQFSNSRSEMNVSTLELGDSALYLCASSLTGQRGPDTQYFGPGTRLTVL.

The chain combines TRBV5-5 with TRBJ2-7; 10 positions match TRBD1. V lost 2 bases and J lost 1; bases outside the gene matches: 3. This CDR3 has 15 amino acids. Germline V gene sequence: CDR1 SGHKS, CDR2 YYEKEE (reference sequence). CDR3 DNA: TGTGCCAGCAGCTTCCGGGACAGGGGATCCTACGAGCAGTACTTC. It is translated as CASSFRDRGSYEQYF. The full variable domain, completed using reference TRBV5-5 and TRBJ2-7, is DAGVTQSPTHLIKTRGQQVTLRCSPISGHKSVSWYQQVLGQGPQFIFQYYEKEERGRGNFPDRFSARQFPNYSSELNVNALLLGDSALYLCASSFRDRGSYEQYFGPGTRLTVT.

The J gene is TRBJ1-2, the V gene TRBV5-1; maybe TRBD1 (6 bases). V lost 4 bases, J lost 2 bases, and 12 bases lay in between. CDR3 length: 14 amino acids. Germline CDR1 and CDR2: SGHRS and YFSETQ. As DNA, the CDR3 is TGCGCCAGCAGCCGCAGGGGAGAGAACTATGGCTACACCTTC. This sequence encodes CASSRRGENYGYTF.

This chain links TRBV19 with TRBJ1-5, with TRBD1 matching 7 bases. The length of the CDR3 is 16 residues. Germline CDR1 is LNHDA and CDR2 is SQIVND (reference sequence). The V segment lost 5 bases and the J segment 3 bases; nucleotides outside the gene matches: 10. CDR3 DNA: TGTGCCAGTAGTCCACTACCGGGACAGTTCAATCAGCCCCAGCATTTT. Protein sequence: CASSPLPGQFNQPQHF.

Written as DNA, the CDR3 is TGTGCCAGCGCAACCGTAGCCGGGGAGCTGTTTTTT. It codes for CASATVAGELFF. The genes are TRBV18 and TRBJ2-2; D unresolved. The germline V and J ends were trimmed by 8 bases and 6 bases, with 10 bases remaining between them. CDR1 is KGHSH and CDR2 is LQKENI in the germline V gene. The CDR3 loop spans 12 amino acids.

The V call is TRBV7-2, the J call TRBJ2-2; D gene unclear. Germline assignment: CDR1 SGHTA and CDR2 FQGNSA. The V end was cut by 3 bases, the J end by 0 bases, with 8 bases between. This CDR3 has 15 residues. CDR3 loop: CASSFRTTNTGELFF. DNA of the CDR3: TGTGCCAGCAGCTTTAGGACCACGAACACCGGGGAGCTGTTTTTT.

This clone was counted only a few times. This chain joins TRBV5-1 and TRBJ2-1, with 9 bases fitting TRBD2. CDR3 length equals 14 residues. The V and J ends lost 0 bases and 7 bases, in that order; junction bases with no gene match: 2. Germline lookup yields CDR1 SGHRS and CDR2 YFSETQ. The CDR3, as DNA: TGCGCCAGCAGCTTGGTAGCGGGAGCGAATGAGCAGTTCTTC. Amino acid sequence: CASSLVAGANEQFF. The whole variable domain, remainder taken from reference TRBV5-1 and TRBJ2-1, is KAGVTQTPRYLIKTRGQQVTLSCSPISGHRSVSWYQQTPGQGLQFLFEYFSETQRNKGNFPGRFSGRQFSNSRSEMNVSTLELGDSALYLCASSLVAGANEQFFGPGTRLTVL.

The CDR3 nucleotides read TGTGCCAGCAGTTTAAGCGTCAGGGAGGATCAAAACATTCAGTACTTC. Translating gives CASSLSVREDQNIQYF. The V gene is TRBV28, the J gene TRBJ2-4, with a tentative D call TRBD2 (6 bases). V lost 2 bases and J 5 bases, leaving 16 bases between the germline ends. Germline values: CDR1 MDHEN, CDR2 SYDVKM. The CDR3 has 16 residues.

The gene calls are TRBV5-1 and TRBJ1-2; TRBD1 aligns across 9 bases. The CDR3 runs 15 residues. Germline CDR1 reads SGHRS; CDR2 reads YFSETQ. With V trimmed by 2 bases and J by 4 bases, 6 bases remained unmatched. The CDR3 DNA is TGCGCCAGCAGCTTCACAGGGGGCAACGGCTATGGCTACACCTTC. It specifies CASSFTGGNGYGYTF.